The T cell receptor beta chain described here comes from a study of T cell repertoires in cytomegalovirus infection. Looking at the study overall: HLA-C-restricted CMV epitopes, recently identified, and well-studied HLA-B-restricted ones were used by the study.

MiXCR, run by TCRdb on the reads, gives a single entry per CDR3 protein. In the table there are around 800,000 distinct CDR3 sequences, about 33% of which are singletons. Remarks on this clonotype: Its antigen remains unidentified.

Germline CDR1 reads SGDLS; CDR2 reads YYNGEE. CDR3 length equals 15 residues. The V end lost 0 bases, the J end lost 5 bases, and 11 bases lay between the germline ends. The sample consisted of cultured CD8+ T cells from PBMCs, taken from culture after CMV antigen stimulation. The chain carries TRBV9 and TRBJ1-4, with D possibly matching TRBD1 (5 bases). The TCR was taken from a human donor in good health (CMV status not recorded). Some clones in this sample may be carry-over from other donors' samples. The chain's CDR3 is CASSVARGMNEKLFF. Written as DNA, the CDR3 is TGTGCCAGCAGCGTAGCACGGGGGATGAATGAAAAACTGTTTTTT.